These 20 T cell receptor beta chains share one sample of origin, sequenced in a study of T cell responses to AZD1222 COVID-19 vaccine. Libraries were prepared by immunoSEQ multiplex PCR; TCRdb keeps only in-frame clonotypes and omits some of them. Among about 56,000 clones listed, about 86% were seen once. Here the sequenced sample was peripheral blood, taken on day 0 of AZD1222 vaccination. These receptors came from an adult in good health.

The J gene is TRBJ2-7, the V gene TRBV5-1, with D unresolved. Germline loops: CDR1 SGHRS, CDR2 YFSETQ. CDR3 length: 18 amino acids. V lost 1 base and J 2 bases, leaving 22 bases between the germline ends. The CDR3 loop is CASSLSSWTPVGAYEQYF. The CDR3 nucleotides read TGCGCCAGCAGCTTGTCCAGTTGGACGCCCGTTGGGGCCTACGAGCAGTACTTC.

V and J are TRBV5-1 and TRBJ1-2; 9 bases are a match to TRBD1. Germline V gene data show CDR1 as SGHRS and CDR2 as YFSETQ. The CDR3 sequence is 16 residues long. V lost 0 bases, J lost 6 bases, and 9 bases stayed unmatched. CDR3 DNA sequence: TGCGCCAGCAGCTTGGATACCGGGACAGGGTATAATGGCTACACCTTC. It is translated as CASSLDTGTGYNGYTF.

The chain couples TRBV28 to TRBJ2-3; D might be TRBD2 (6 bases). Germline CDR1 reads MDHEN; CDR2 reads SYDVKM. Trimming removed 3 bases at V and 1 base at J, with 14 bases between. The CDR3 totals 16 residues. The CDR3 sequence is CASSLEGVGGTDTQYF. The CDR3 region has the DNA TGTGCCAGCAGTTTGGAGGGAGTCGGGGGCACAGATACGCAGTATTTT.

The chain employs TRBV27 and TRBJ2-3; D gene ambiguous. CDR3 size: 14 residues. Germline assignment: CDR1 MNHEY and CDR2 SMNVEV (reference sequence). Trimming took off 3 bases at V and 0 bases at J, with 7 bases between the two ends. The DNA for the CDR3 is TGTGCCAGCAGTTTGACCGGGAGCACAGATACGCAGTATTTT. Encoded protein: CASSLTGSTDTQYF.

The chain carries TRBV6-2 or TRBV6-3 and TRBJ1-5, with D unresolved. CDR3 length: 14 residues. From germline, CDR1 is MNHEY and CDR2 SVGEGT. V was trimmed by 0 bases and J by 4 bases, leaving 7 bases between them. CDR3 region: CASSYSRSNQPQHF. For the CDR3, the DNA is TGTGCCAGCAGTTACTCGAGGTCGAATCAGCCCCAGCATTTT.

The genes are TRBV2 and TRBJ1-1; no reliable D call. Germline V gene data show CDR1 as SNHLY and CDR2 as FYNNEI. Between the trimmed V and J ends, which lost 4 bases and 0 bases, there was a span of 6 bases. The length of the CDR3 is 13 residues. The CDR3 loop is CASSGEMNTEAFF. The CDR3 DNA follows: TGTGCCAGCAGTGGGGAGATGAACACTGAAGCTTTCTTT.

This clone was recorded only once. The V and J genes are TRBV3-1 (or the pseudogene TRBV3-2) and TRBJ1-5; 7 bases fit TRBD1. The CDR3 contains 13 residues. J was trimmed by 7 bases and V by 3 bases; bases with no gene match: 3. Germline-derived CDR1 and CDR2 are LGHDT and YNNKEL (reference sequence). The CDR3 sequence is CASSQQGEQPQHF. CDR3 in DNA: TGTGCCAGCAGCCAGCAGGGGGAACAGCCCCAGCATTTT.

The chain employs TRBV27 and TRBJ1-6; D is unresolved. CDR3 length equals 16 residues. The germline CDR1 and CDR2 sequences are MNHEY and SMNVEV (reference sequence). Trimming pared 3 bases from V and 5 bases from J, leaving 14 bases between. The CDR3 coding sequence is TGTGCCAGCAGTTTGGCGGGCCCAACCGATAATTCACCCCTCCACTTT. Protein sequence: CASSLAGPTDNSPLHF.

The gene calls are TRBV23-1 and TRBJ1-2; possible D gene TRBD1, 5 bases. TRBV23-1 is placed among ORFs of uncertain function. This CDR3 contains 11 residues. In nucleotides, the CDR3 is TGCGCAAGGGGCAGGAACTATGGCTACACCTTC. Translated, it gives CARGRNYGYTF.

The rearrangement uses TRBV28 and TRBJ2-1; TRBD2 aligns across 8 bases. Trimming cost V 3 bases and J 5 bases; bases outside gene matches: 15. The CDR3 contains 18 residues. Germline lookup yields CDR1 MDHEN and CDR2 SYDVKM. CDR3 sequence (DNA): TGTGCCAGCAGTTTTTTGAGTCTTAGGCTAGCGGGCAACAATGAGCAGTTCTTC. Its translation is CASSFLSLRLAGNNEQFF.

The chain links TRBV12-5 to TRBJ1-1, with a weak D call TRBD1 (5 bases). The CDR3 totals 16 residues. Trimming removed 0 bases from V and 5 bases from J, with 16 bases in between. Per germline, CDR1 LGHNT and CDR2 FRNRAP. The CDR3 DNA is TGTGCTAGTGGTTTGGTAACCTCGAGGGGCCGGACTGAAGCTTTCTTT. It encodes CASGLVTSRGRTEAFF.

The V call is TRBV5-1, the J call TRBJ2-3, with D maybe TRBD1 (6 bases). The CDR3 covers 14 residues. From germline, CDR1 is SGHRS and CDR2 YFSETQ. V was trimmed by 0 bases and J by 2 bases, leaving 7 bases between them. CDR3 nucleotides: TGCGCCAGCAGCTTGGGGGGGCCCACAGATACGCAGTATTTT. Amino acid sequence: CASSLGGPTDTQYF.

The V gene is TRBV3-1 (or the pseudogene TRBV3-2), the J gene TRBJ1-6, with no clear D. The CDR3 runs 13 residues. Germline CDR1 and CDR2: LGHDT and YNNKEL (reference sequence). Trimming took 1 base from V and 18 from J, leaving 16 bases between them. CDR3 coding DNA: TGTGCCAGCAGCCAAGGTGAGGGCAAAGTCGGCCACTTT. Translating it yields CASSQGEGKVGHF.

The chain links TRBV18 to TRBJ2-7; D might be TRBD1 (5 bases). The CDR3 is made up of 12 amino acids. Deletions cut 3 bases from V and 4 bases from J, with 7 bases between. From germline, CDR1 is KGHSH and CDR2 LQKENI. The CDR3 coding sequence is TGTGCCAGCTCACCTAGGGGTTACGAGCAGTACTTC. Protein product: CASSPRGYEQYF.

The chain uses TRBV6-5 and TRBJ1-2; weak D call: TRBD1 (5 bases). The CDR3 sequence is 16 residues long. V was clipped by 4 bases and J by 3 bases, with 18 bases between them. Per the germline V gene, CDR1 is MNHEY and CDR2 is SVGAGI. Here the CDR3 DNA reads TGTGCCAGCAGTTTATCACCCAGGGCCCTTGACTATGGCTACACCTTC. As protein: CASSLSPRALDYGYTF.

This clone was found a few times. The genes are TRBV7-9 and TRBJ2-2; 8 positions match TRBD2. The trim removed 5 bases at V and 5 bases at J, leaving 10 bases unmatched. This CDR3 comprises 16 residues. Germline values: CDR1 SEHNR, CDR2 FQNEAQ (reference sequence). DNA for the CDR3: TGTGCCAGCAGCCCCCCCAAGCGGGAGAGTACCGGGGAGCTGTTTTTT. It is translated as CASSPPKRESTGELFF.

The chain combines TRBV29-1 with TRBJ1-4; TRBD1 matches at 9 bases. Looked up from germline, CDR1 is SQVTM and CDR2 is ANQGSEA. Trimming at V came to 3 bases and at J to 8 bases, leaving 1 base not matched to a gene. CDR3 length equals 12 residues. CDR3 loop: CSVEGQGEKLFF. The CDR3 nucleotides are TGCAGCGTTGAGGGACAGGGAGAAAAACTGTTTTTT. Based on the CDR3 plus reference TRBV29-1 and TRBJ1-4, the full variable domain is SAVISQKPSRDICQRGTSLTIQCQVDSQVTMMFWYRQQPGQSLTLIATANQGSEATYESGFVIDKFPISRPNLTFSTLTVSNMSPEDSSIYLCSVEGQGEKLFFGSGTQLSVL.

The CDR3 DNA reads TGTGCCAGCAGCCTACAGGGTTTAAGCACAGATACGCAGTATTTT. It codes for CASSLQGLSTDTQYF. This chain joins TRBV7-3 and TRBJ2-3; weak D call: TRBD1 (6 bases). Germline V CDR1 and CDR2: SGHTA, FQGTGA. Trimming removed 5 bases from V and 0 bases from J, with 12 bases in between. The CDR3 length is 15 residues. Based on the CDR3 plus reference TRBV7-3 and TRBJ2-3, the full variable domain is GAGVSQTPSNKVTEKGKYVELRCDPISGHTALYWYRQSLGQGPEFLIYFQGTGAADDSGLPNDRFFAVRPEGSVSTLKIQRTERGDSAVYLCASSLQGLSTDTQYFGPGTRLTVL.

The J gene is TRBJ2-1, the V gene TRBV3-1 (or the pseudogene TRBV3-2); no definite D call. Per the germline V gene, CDR1 is LGHDT and CDR2 is YNNKEL (reference sequence). Trimming stripped 0 bases from V and 9 bases from J, with 9 bases between. The CDR3 loop spans 13 amino acids. This CDR3 is CASSQEFVGEQFF. Here the CDR3 DNA reads TGTGCCAGCAGCCAAGAATTCGTAGGTGAGCAGTTCTTC.

The genes are TRBV7-9 and TRBJ2-7; TRBD2 agrees at 7 bases. The CDR3 is 15 amino acids. Germline loops: CDR1 SEHNR, CDR2 FQNEAQ (reference sequence). The trim removed 5 bases at V and 0 bases at J, leaving 7 bases unmatched. Written as DNA, the CDR3 is TGTGCCAGCAGCGGCCGGGACTACTCCTCCTACGAGCAGTACTTC. It codes for CASSGRDYSSYEQYF.